This T cell receptor (beta chain) was documented in a study of PD-L1 blockade in urothelial cancer (dated by TCRdb to about 2017). The study in broad terms: Therapy was started at some point between 2013 and 2015 for all patients, and atezolizumab 1,200 mg was administered intravenously every 3 weeks. Several patients reached durable clinical benefit, while 20 patients did not. Blood samples were analyzed 3 weeks after the start of treatment (second dose) and 6 weeks after the start of treatment. Some 30 patients had pretreatment blood TCR-seq, about 24 had at least one posttreatment blood collection, and about 24 had tumor TCR-seq. Whole exome sequencing and RNA sequencing of pretreatment tumors were performed alongside TCR sequencing in the same patients. A median of approximately 140,000 T cells and 80,000 to 100,000 unique TCRs was obtained from blood samples, and a median clonality of roughly 0.074 was observed. Twenty-five of 29 patients were identified as males with urothelial cancer of bladder origin, and a prior smoking history was reported by 18 of 29 patients. Pretreatment tumor samples, along with matched peripheral blood serially collected before and after atezolizumab treatment, were subjected to TCR sequencing. Durable clinical benefit meant progression-free survival longer than 6 months, and TCR features were also tested against progression-free and overall survival. An ECOG performance status of 0 or 1 was recorded for the patients, and 0 to 3 prior chemotherapy regimens had been received by the patients. The study was an exploratory multi-omic analysis of somatic, immune and clinical correlates of response to PD-L1 blockade with atezolizumab in urothelial cancer.

What the work shows at the level of the full study, not this receptor alone: Improved progression-free and overall survival was associated with having pretreatment peripheral blood TCR clonality below the median. Because the sample size was small (n ≈ 31) and many of the analyses were exploratory, the results are meant to be hypothesis-generating. At 3 weeks after the start of treatment, tumor-associated TCR clones in peripheral blood had expanded more in patients with durable benefit (n of about 21, p = 0.022).

Each PCR received spiked-in synthetic TCR analog templates so that absolute template abundance could be estimated from read counts. The immunoSEQ assay used bias-controlled V and J gene primers to amplify TCRbeta CDR3 regions from genomic DNA. Sequencing of rearranged TCRbeta segments was done at approximately 20X coverage. Processing in the source paper ran as follows. Sequencing errors were corrected by clustering and CDR3s were annotated against IMGT to assign V, D and J genes. Only productive TCRbeta rearrangements were used in downstream analyses, excluding out-of-frame or stop-codon sequences. Clonality was calculated as one minus the Shannon entropy normalized by the log of the number of unique productive sequences. Fisher's exact test with Benjamini-Hochberg correction, at a threshold of adjusted p below 0.01, was used to find clones that differed between time points or between blood and tumor. The immuneACCESS repertoire file appears here via TCRdb, limited to in-frame rearrangements. These files lack a portion of the clones; in checked studies, under half of the deficit traces to unresolved V genes, and the cause of the others is not known. Clonal size and the V and J genes are those of that table, whereas D and trimming came from the DNA. The sample table contains about 120,000 clones; only one count was recorded for roughly 86% of them. The ten largest clones capture approximately 2.4% of the sample.

The sample's time point label is to be understood as: peripheral blood 6 weeks after treatment start. The cohort included about 29 patients with locally advanced or metastatic urothelial carcinoma who were treated at Memorial Sloan Kettering on a trial protocol. Peripheral blood mononuclear cells were collected pretreatment and during treatment, with between 1 and 8 total time points per patient. The Qiagen DNeasy Blood extraction kit was used to purify genomic DNA from total PBMCs and tumor samples. PBMCs were collected pretreatment and during treatment, and were isolated and stored as previously described. Note on this clone: The clone's antigen remains unknown. Base quality data are lacking; no much larger clone is found one base away.

This material consisted of PBMCs, taken around atezolizumab (anti-PD-L1) treatment. This sequence originates from a man in his fifties or sixties with urothelial cancer.

The encoded CDR3 is CASSAPGLAGGPQETQYF. The nucleotide sequence reads TGTGCCAGCTCAGCTCCGGGACTAGCGGGAGGGCCCCAAGAGACCCAGTACTTC. Recombination joined TRBV18 with TRBJ2-5, with 16 bases aligning to TRBD2. After removal of 5 bases from V and 1 base from J, the junction retains 7 bases not matched to a gene. In the germline V gene, CDR1 corresponds to KGHSH and CDR2 to LQKENI. Inclusive of the bounding cysteine and phenylalanine, the CDR3 is 18 residues long. Only the CDR3 region is kept as DNA, spanning 54 bases read in frame from base 1.